This T cell receptor (beta chain) was obtained from a study of neoadjuvant anti-PD-1 for oral cavity cancer. Patients had newly diagnosed, untreated stage II-IVA oral cavity squamous cell carcinoma. Produced via immunoSEQ multiplex PCR; TCRdb's table is partial and in-frame only. Of 80,000 to 95,000 clones listed, approximately 84% were seen once; the top ten hold about 3.4%. Trimming cost V 6 bases and J 4 bases; bases outside gene matches: 4. The CDR3 sequence is 14 residues long. Germline V gene data show CDR1 as MNHEY and CDR2 as SVGAGI. In regard to this clone: Its cognate antigen is unknown.

Regarding the study as a whole: PBMC Gini-index clonality exceeded responders' in non-responders post-nivolumab. TCR analyses covered only a few patients per response group.

The rearrangement links TRBV6-5 to TRBJ2-1; 9 bases are a match to TRBD2. Sequenced here: PBMCs, sampled before nivolumab (anti-PD-1) treatment. This clonotype was obtained from a person between 40 and 85 years old with oral cavity squamous cell carcinoma. The chain's CDR3 is CASSRAGGYNEQFF. CDR3 in DNA: TGTGCCAGCAGCCGGGCGGGAGGGTACAATGAGCAGTTCTTC.